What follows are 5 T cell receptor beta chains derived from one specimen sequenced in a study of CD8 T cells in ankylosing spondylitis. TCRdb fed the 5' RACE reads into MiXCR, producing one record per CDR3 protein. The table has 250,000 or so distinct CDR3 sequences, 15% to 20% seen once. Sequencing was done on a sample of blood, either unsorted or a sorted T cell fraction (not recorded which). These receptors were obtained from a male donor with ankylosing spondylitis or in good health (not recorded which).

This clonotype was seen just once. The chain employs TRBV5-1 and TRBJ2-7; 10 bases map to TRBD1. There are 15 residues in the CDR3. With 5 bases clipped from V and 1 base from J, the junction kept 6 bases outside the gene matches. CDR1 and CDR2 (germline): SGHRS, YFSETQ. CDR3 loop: CASREDRGGSYEQYF. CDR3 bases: TGCGCCAGCAGGGAGGACAGGGGGGGATCCTACGAGCAGTACTTC.

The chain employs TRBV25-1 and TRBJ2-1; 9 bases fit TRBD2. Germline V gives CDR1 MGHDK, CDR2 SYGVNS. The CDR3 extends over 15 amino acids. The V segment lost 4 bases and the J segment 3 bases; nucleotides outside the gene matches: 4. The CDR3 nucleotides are TGTGCCAGCAGTGCCGGACTAGCGATCTACAATGAGCAGTTCTTC. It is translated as CASSAGLAIYNEQFF. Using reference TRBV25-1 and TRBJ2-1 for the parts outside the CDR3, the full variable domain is EADIYQTPRYLVIGTGKKITLECSQTMGHDKMYWYQQDPGMELHLIHYSYGVNSTEKGDLSSESTVSRIRTEHFPLTLESARPSHTSQYLCASSAGLAIYNEQFFGPGTRLTVL.

The CDR3 DNA follows: TGTGCCAGCAGCGACCGAGTGGAAGATACGCAGTATTTT. Its protein is CASSDRVEDTQYF. The V and J genes are TRBV9 and TRBJ2-3; D is uncertain. The CDR3 spans 13 residues. V lost 3 bases to trimming and J lost 5 bases, with 10 bases between them. Germline assignment: CDR1 SGDLS and CDR2 YYNGEE.

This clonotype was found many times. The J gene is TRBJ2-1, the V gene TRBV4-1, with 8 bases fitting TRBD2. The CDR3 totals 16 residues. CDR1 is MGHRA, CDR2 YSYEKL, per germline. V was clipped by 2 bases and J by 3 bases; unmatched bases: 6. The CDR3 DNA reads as TGCGCCAGCAGCCAACTACTAGCGGACGTCTACAATGAGCAGTTCTTC. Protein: CASSQLLADVYNEQFF.

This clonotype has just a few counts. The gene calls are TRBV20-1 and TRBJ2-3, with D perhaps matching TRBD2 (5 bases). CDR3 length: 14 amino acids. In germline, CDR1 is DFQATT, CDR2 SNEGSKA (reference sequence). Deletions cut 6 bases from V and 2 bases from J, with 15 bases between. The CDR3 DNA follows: TGCAGTGCCACCGACTATATAAACACAGATACGCAGTATTTT. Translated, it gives CSATDYINTDTQYF.